This is a list of T cell receptor beta chains from one sample in a study of CD8 T cells in cerebrospinal fluid in Alzheimer's disease. TCRdb reanalyzed the 10x single-cell sequencing reads, giving one entry per CDR3 protein sequence and no DNA. This repertoire comprises 1,500 to 2,000 distinct CDR3 sequences; its ten largest clones make up 6.2%. Sequencing was carried out using cerebrospinal fluid. All receptors come from a human donor in good health. The CDR3 runs from the conserved cysteine through the conserved F or W. Size values are once, few and many counts, or a class for expanded clones, and some rows have none.

v_call	clone_size	j_call	cdr3_aa
TRBV12-3/TRBV12-4	medium-sized	TRBJ1-3	CASDRTGNTIYF
TRBV7-6	medium-sized	TRBJ2-5	CASSLANRVGGETQYF
TRBV3-1	large	TRBJ1-5	CASSQGRVVVKPQHF
TRBV6-5	medium-sized	TRBJ2-7	CASSNPGYPYEQYF
TRBV4-2	medium-sized	TRBJ2-3	CASSSRATDTQYF
TRBV5-1	medium-sized	TRBJ2-3	CASRATGGTDTQYF
TRBV4-3	large	TRBJ2-1	CASSQDLMLGNEQFF
TRBV4-1	medium-sized	TRBJ2-3	CASSQDRLAGEPSTDTQYF
TRBV7-7	medium-sized	TRBJ2-3	CASSLGLAGTDTQYF
TRBV12-3/TRBV12-4	medium-sized	TRBJ2-7	CASSSPRDRASEQYF
TRBV9	medium-sized	TRBJ1-5	CASSVEPGQGNQPQHF
TRBV3-1	medium-sized	TRBJ2-7	CASSRQGPGEQYF
TRBV27	medium-sized	TRBJ2-5	CASSLYWSQETQYF
TRBV2	medium-sized	TRBJ2-3	CAGSTGLAQYF
TRBV7-9	medium-sized	TRBJ1-4	CASSLGTGGFSEKLFF
TRBV20-1	medium-sized	TRBJ2-6	CSASTVLGANVLTF
TRBV7-9	medium-sized	TRBJ2-7	CASSPRTGGSYEQYF
TRBV2	-	TRBJ1-5	CASSSQGLGNQPQHF
TRBV7-8	large	TRBJ2-1	CASSFINEQFF
TRBV14	medium-sized	TRBJ1-4	CASSRRQGGGEKLFF
TRBV12-3/TRBV12-4	large	TRBJ2-3	CASSLTDTQYF
TRBV6-5	medium-sized	TRBJ2-1	CATGAGSYNEQFF
TRBV20-1	medium-sized	TRBJ1-2	CSASLAGQGNYGYTF
TRBV4-2	medium-sized	TRBJ2-2	CASSRLGQTGELFF
TRBV27	-	TRBJ1-5	CASSLGTDQPQHF
TRBV20-1	medium-sized	TRBJ2-7	CSARGWQGAGEQYF
TRBV5-5	medium-sized	TRBJ2-2	CASGRGFGELFF
TRBV6-5	medium-sized	TRBJ1-5	CASSNQGSQHF
TRBV20-1	medium-sized	TRBJ2-1	CSALAQDGSNEQFF
TRBV20-1	medium-sized	TRBJ2-1	CSVKPSGGHNEQFF
TRBV7-2	large	TRBJ2-1	CASGGQSNEQFF
TRBV30	medium-sized	TRBJ1-2	CAWSLGGRDGYTF
TRBV27	medium-sized	TRBJ1-2	CASSFGGGYTF
TRBV27	medium-sized	TRBJ1-1	CASSPGTGRAFF
TRBV11-2	large	TRBJ2-3	CASSLTSGAPTDTQYF
TRBV2	large	TRBJ1-1	CASSRQPVNTEAFF
TRBV27	-	TRBJ1-2	CASRSGDRGGYTF
TRBV6-5	medium-sized	TRBJ1-4	CASSYSTWGEKLFF
TRBV27	medium-sized	TRBJ2-7	CASSTTAGGTTKQYF
TRBV4-2	large	TRBJ2-6	CASSQVLAGANVLTF
TRBV5-5	medium-sized	TRBJ1-5	CASSLVATTHQPQHF
TRBV5-6	medium-sized	TRBJ2-4	CASSFRLAVPIVQYF
TRBV19	medium-sized	TRBJ2-3	CASQREPRSTDTQYF
TRBV7-2	medium-sized	TRBJ2-2	CASSSQTGLIYTGELFF
TRBV6-1	medium-sized	TRBJ1-5	CASGPTGSNQPQHF
TRBV3-1	medium-sized	TRBJ1-4	CASSQSRGLEKLFF